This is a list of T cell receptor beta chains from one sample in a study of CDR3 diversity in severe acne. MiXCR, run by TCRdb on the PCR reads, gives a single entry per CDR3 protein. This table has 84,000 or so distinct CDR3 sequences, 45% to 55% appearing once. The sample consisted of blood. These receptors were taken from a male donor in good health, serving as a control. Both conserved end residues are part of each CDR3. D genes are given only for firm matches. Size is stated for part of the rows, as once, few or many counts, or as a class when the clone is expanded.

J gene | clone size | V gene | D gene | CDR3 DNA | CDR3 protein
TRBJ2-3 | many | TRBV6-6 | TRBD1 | TGTGCCAGCAGTTACTCGACAGGGGGGGCAGATACGCAGTATTTT | CASSYSTGGADTQYF
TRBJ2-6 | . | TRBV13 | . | TGTGCCAGCAGCTTCAATCAGGGGTCTGGGGCCAACGTCCTGACTTTC | CASSFNQGSGANVLTF
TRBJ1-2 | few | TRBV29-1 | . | TGCAGCGTTGCGCTCTCGACGGGGAACTATGGCTACACCTTC | CSVALSTGNYGYTF
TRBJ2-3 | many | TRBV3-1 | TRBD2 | TGTGCCAGCAGCCAAGATCTGGCTAGCGGGACTCTCACAGATACGCAGTATTTT | CASSQDLASGTLTDTQYF
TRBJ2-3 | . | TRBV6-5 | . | TGTGCCAGCAGTTACCTTAGGACAGATACGCAGTATTTT | CASSYLRTDTQYF
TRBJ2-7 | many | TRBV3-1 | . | TGTGCCAGCAGCCAAGATAGGAGGGGAGACAGCCCCTGGGAGCAGTACTTC | CASSQDRRGDSPWEQYF
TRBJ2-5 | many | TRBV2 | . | TGTGCCAGCAGTGAAAGACCTCAGGGGCCCCAAGAGACCCAGTACTTC | CASSERPQGPQETQYF
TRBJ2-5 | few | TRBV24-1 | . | TGTGCCACCAGTGATTTCAGGCAGGGGGCGGGAGATGAAGAGACCCAGTACTTC | CATSDFRQGAGDEETQYF
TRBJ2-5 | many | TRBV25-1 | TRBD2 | TGTGCCAGCAGTGAAACAGGGACTAGCGAGAAAGAGACCCAGTACTTC | CASSETGTSEKETQYF
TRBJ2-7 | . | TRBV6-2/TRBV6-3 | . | TGTGCCACCCACCGGGACTCCTACGAGCAGTACTTC | CATHRDSYEQYF
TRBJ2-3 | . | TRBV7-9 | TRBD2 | TGTGCCAGCAGCTTAGTAGCGGGAGGGCCGAATACGCAGTATTTT | CASSLVAGGPNTQYF